This T cell receptor (beta chain) was captured in a study of cytomegalovirus exposure and HLA in healthy donors. Study findings and constraints: The study carried out a later analysis of TCR beta sequences. It associated approximately 17,000 of them with specific HLA alleles at a false discovery rate of 0.05.

Everyone who donated was a healthy bone marrow donor. V dropped 4 bases and J dropped 1; count of bases not matched to a gene: 10. CDR1 MNHNS and CDR2 SASEGT come from the germline V gene. This CDR3 has 18 amino acids. This clone is termed medium-sized (0.01 to 0.1%). The antigen is unknown. Primers for the PCR totalled 60 Vbeta and 13 Jbeta. The protocol was immunoSEQ multiplex PCR, while the TCRdb copy is restricted to in-frame clones and leaves out a portion. The sample contains 95,000 to 100,000 clones, about 76% of which appear only once. The V call is TRBV6-1, the J call TRBJ2-6, with TRBD1 matching over 7 bases. Sequences were obtained from PBMCs. This clonotype originated in a man aged 35 to 55 in good health and CMV-seropositive. The CDR3 loop reads CASSAGTAIYSGANVLTF. Written as DNA, the CDR3 is TGTGCCAGCAGTGCCGGGACAGCTATTTATTCTGGGGCCAACGTCCTGACTTTC.